This T cell receptor beta chain was profiled in a study of blood T cells in healthy people across ages. Whole-study results and caveats: Roughly linear declines in TCR beta diversity per million T cells occurred with age.

This clonotype was picked up a small number of times. Its target is unknown. Together with a sample-barcoded 5' primer, a J-beta primer mix was included in a second PCR lasting about 7 to 12 cycles. CDR3-containing paired-end reads numbered at least 3 million in each sample. In TCRdb, the 5' RACE reads were re-called with MiXCR into one record per CDR3 protein. The sample lists nearly 800,000 distinct CDR3 sequences, roughly 25% occurring once. This CDR3 is built from 12 residues. In germline, CDR1 is SNHLY, CDR2 FYNNEI. Another study also made use of these data, one on T cells of mothers and their children. As that report states: The yield was over 8 million TCR beta CDR3 reads from each mother and a few million from each child.

The rearrangement links TRBV2 to TRBJ2-1; D not certain. The DNA end favors TRBJ2-5, so the J call may be wrong. The sequence was obtained from a boy aged 10-17 years in good health. The material sequenced was blood. CDR3 nucleotides: TGTGCCAGCAGTACGTGGGCCCAGACCCAGTACTTC. The encoded protein is CASSTWAQTQYF.